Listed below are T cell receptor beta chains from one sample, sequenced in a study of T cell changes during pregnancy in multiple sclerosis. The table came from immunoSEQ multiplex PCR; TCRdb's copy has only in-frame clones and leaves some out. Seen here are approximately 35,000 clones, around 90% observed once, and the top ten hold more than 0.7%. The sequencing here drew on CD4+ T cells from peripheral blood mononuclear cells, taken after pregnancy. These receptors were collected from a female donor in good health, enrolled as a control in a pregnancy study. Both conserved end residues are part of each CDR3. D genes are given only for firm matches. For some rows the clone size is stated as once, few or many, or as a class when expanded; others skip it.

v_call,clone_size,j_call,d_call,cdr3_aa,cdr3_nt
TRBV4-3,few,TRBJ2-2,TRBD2,CASSQNSGLATPGELFF,TGCGCCAGCAGCCAGAATTCGGGACTAGCCACCCCCGGGGAGCTGTTTTTT
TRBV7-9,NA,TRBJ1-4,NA,CASRPGTGEKLFF,TGTGCCAGCAGACCCGGGACTGGTGAAAAACTGTTTTTT
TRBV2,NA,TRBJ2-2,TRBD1,CASSGGRGRSGELFF,TGTGCCAGCAGTGGGGGCAGGGGGCGCAGCGGGGAGCTGTTTTTT
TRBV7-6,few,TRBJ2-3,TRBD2,CASSLDGTSGGTQYF,TGTGCCAGCAGCTTAGATGGGACTAGCGGGGGCACGCAGTATTTT
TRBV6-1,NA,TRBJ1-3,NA,CASSVGSRTSGNTIYF,TGTGCCAGCAGTGTGGGCAGTCGCACCTCTGGAAACACCATATATTTT
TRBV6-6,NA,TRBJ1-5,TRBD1,CASSWGQGGGNQPQHF,TGTGCCAGCAGTTGGGGACAGGGAGGAGGGAATCAGCCCCAGCATTTT
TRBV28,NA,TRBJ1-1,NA,CASTGNTEAFF,TGTGCCAGCACCGGGAACACTGAAGCTTTCTTT
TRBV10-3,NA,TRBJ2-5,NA,CAISKTGVETQYF,TGTGCCATCAGTAAGACCGGGGTGGAGACCCAGTACTTC
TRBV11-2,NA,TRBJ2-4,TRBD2,CASSRGGLAGVKNIQYF,TGTGCCAGCAGCCGGGGGGGACTAGCGGGGGTCAAAAACATTCAGTACTTC
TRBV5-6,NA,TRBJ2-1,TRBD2,CASSLAGGTYNEQFF,TGTGCCAGCAGCTTGGCGGGGGGTACCTACAATGAGCAGTTCTTC
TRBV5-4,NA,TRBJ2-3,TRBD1,CASSLRQGGTDTQYF,TGTGCCAGCAGCCTTCGACAGGGGGGGACAGATACGCAGTATTTT
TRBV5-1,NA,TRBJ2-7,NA,CASSLEGVGYEQYF,TGCGCCAGCAGCTTGGAAGGAGTGGGTTACGAGCAGTACTTC
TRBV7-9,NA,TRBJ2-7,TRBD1,CASSLIGQETNYEQYF,TGTGCCAGCAGCTTGATTGGACAGGAGACAAACTACGAGCAGTACTTC
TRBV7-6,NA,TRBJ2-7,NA,CASSLAYSSREYSYEQYF,TGTGCCAGCAGCTTAGCGTATAGTTCGCGGGAATACTCCTACGAGCAGTACTTC
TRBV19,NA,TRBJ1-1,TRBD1,CATLQGGTGYSEAFF,TGTGCCACCCTACAGGGGGGGACAGGGTATTCTGAAGCTTTCTTT
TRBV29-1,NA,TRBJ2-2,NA,CSVGSGRTGELFF,TGCAGCGTAGGCTCAGGGCGCACCGGGGAGCTGTTTTTT
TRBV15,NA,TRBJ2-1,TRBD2,CATSRDFPAAGGIMGNEQFF,TGTGCCACCAGCAGAGATTTCCCGGCCGCGGGAGGGATTATGGGCAATGAGCAGTTCTTC
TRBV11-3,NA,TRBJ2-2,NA,CASSGEVNTGELFF,TGTGCCAGCAGCGGGGAGGTGAACACCGGGGAGCTGTTTTTT
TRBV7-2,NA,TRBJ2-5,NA,CASSLGGLYQETQYF,TGTGCCAGCAGCTTAGGGGGACTGTACCAAGAGACCCAGTACTTC
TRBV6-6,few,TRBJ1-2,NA,CAGMATGFNYGYTF,TGTGCCGGAATGGCGACTGGTTTTAACTATGGCTACACCTTC
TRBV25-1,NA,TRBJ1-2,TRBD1,CASSELWDRGDGYTF,TGTGCCAGCAGTGAATTGTGGGACAGGGGGGATGGCTACACCTTC
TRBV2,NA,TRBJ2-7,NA,CASRELRGSTYEQYF,TGTGCCAGCCGGGAACTTCGGGGGAGCACCTACGAGCAGTACTTC